What follows describes a single T cell receptor (beta chain). This record comes from a study of blood T cell repertoires in COVID-19. Study-level information: Spain, Italy and the United States supplied samples that represented acute and convalescent COVID-19. From T cells, B-cell-depleted T cells, or PBMCs came the material, which was cDNA or gDNA.

As originally analysed: Amplifying reference gene primers gave estimates of nucleated cell counts. The table came from immunoSEQ multiplex PCR; TCRdb's copy has only in-frame clones and leaves some out. V, J and clone size are taken as reported in that table, and D and trimming were inferred from the DNA itself. Of roughly 350,000 clones in the sample, more than 70% were seen once. The CDR3 is 13 amino acids. The ends lost 6 bases at V and 2 bases at J; junction bases unmatched: 1. The germline gives CDR1 MNHEY, CDR2 SVGAGI. Seattle's cohort entered during active infection and was followed longitudinally.

This clonotype was obtained from a woman in her twenties or thirties with COVID-19, enrolled during active disease. The material sequenced was peripheral blood. The chain combines TRBV6-5 with TRBJ2-3, with 8 bases aligning to TRBD2. CDR3 nucleotides: TGTGCCAGCAGACTAGCGGTCACAGATACGCAGTATTTT. Translating gives CASRLAVTDTQYF.